The 20 T cell receptor beta chains below were found in one sample sequenced in a study of human CD8 memory T cell subsets. The authors defined TPEX cells as CCR7+ PD-1+ TIGIT+ early memory CD8+ T cells carrying exhausted-like traits. UMI-labeled 5' RACE was the method by which TCR beta libraries were made. From its re-call of the 5' RACE reads, TCRdb lists each CDR3 protein once, without DNA. The sample table sets out around 10,000 distinct CDR3 sequences. The sample was CD8+ T cells from PBMCs. The origin of the receptors is a human donor in good health.

The genes are TRBV5-5 and TRBJ2-3; TCRdb indicates TRBD1, and absent DNA this call remains unverified. There are 15 residues in the CDR3. Germline CDR1 and CDR2: SGHKS and YYEKEE (reference sequence). CDR3 region: CASSPPGGAGDTQYF.

According to its frequency, this clonotype is medium-sized. The chain is built from TRBV20-1 and TRBJ2-1; the TRBD2 assignment by TCRdb is unverifiable without DNA. CDR1 and CDR2 from the germline V gene are DFQATT and SNEGSKA (reference sequence). This CDR3 has 16 residues. The CDR3 sequence: CSARGPGLRQADEQFF.

This sequence joins TRBV28 and TRBJ2-7; absent DNA, TCRdb's TRBD2 call cannot be checked. The CDR3 runs 15 residues. Germline values: CDR1 MDHEN, CDR2 SYDVKM. CDR3 loop: CASSLGLAGDYEQYF.

In terms of frequency, this clonotype is medium-sized (0.01 to 0.1%). This chain joins TRBV29-1 and TRBJ2-7; TCRdb's D gene call, TRBD1, goes unchecked for lack of DNA. Germline V lookup: CDR1 SQVTM, CDR2 ANQGSEA. The CDR3 length is 12 residues. Here the CDR3 reads CSYQGTSYEQYF.

This sequence joins TRBV4-1 and TRBJ2-7; TCRdb's assignment of TRBD2 cannot be checked, as there is no DNA. The CDR3 is made up of 16 amino acids. Germline lookup yields CDR1 MGHRA and CDR2 YSYEKL. CDR3 residues: CASSQEETSGSDEQYF.

This chain joins TRBV20-1 and TRBJ2-1; TCRdb outputs TRBD2, but without DNA this stays unchecked. There are 17 residues in the CDR3. Germline CDR1 and CDR2: DFQATT and SNEGSKA (reference sequence). CDR3 residues: CSATLVTLSGSYNEQFF.

The V gene is TRBV6-2 or TRBV6-3, the J gene TRBJ2-7; TCRdb calls TRBD2, which cannot be checked without DNA. CDR3 length equals 17 residues. Germline V gives CDR1 MNHEY, CDR2 SVGEGT. The CDR3 reads CASSTRVGTSGFYEQYF.

The V gene is TRBV5-1, the J gene TRBJ2-1; TCRdb's D call of TRBD1 is untestable without DNA. Germline V gives CDR1 SGHRS, CDR2 YFSETQ. The length of the CDR3 is 14 residues. CDR3 protein: CASSRTGVLGEQFF.

This chain uses TRBV7-2 with TRBJ2-2. Germline CDR1 SGHTA, CDR2 FQGNSA. The CDR3 is made up of 12 amino acids. CDR3 residues: CASSFAAGELFF.

This sequence joins TRBV10-2 and TRBJ2-1. The CDR3 sequence is 15 residues long. Germline loops: CDR1 WSHSY, CDR2 SAAADI. The CDR3 protein is CASSEFRASYNEQFF.

The rearrangement uses TRBV19 and TRBJ1-1; TCRdb gives TRBD1 as the D gene, but with no DNA this cannot be confirmed. The germline gives CDR1 LNHDA, CDR2 SQIVND (reference sequence). The CDR3 loop spans 14 amino acids. CDR3 in amino acids: CASSIVGQTTEAFF.

This chain connects TRBV7-9 to TRBJ2-7; the TRBD2 assignment by TCRdb is unverifiable without DNA. Looked up from germline, CDR1 is SEHNR and CDR2 is FQNEAQ (reference sequence). This CDR3 region has 14 residues. The chain's CDR3 is CASRATSGTYEQYF.

The V and J genes are TRBV11-2 and TRBJ2-7; TCRdb picks TRBD2, but there is no DNA to check that call. The CDR3 covers 13 residues. Germline values: CDR1 SGHAT, CDR2 FQNNGV. The CDR3: CASSLLGSDEQYF.

CDR3 in amino acids: CASSHGTSTSGNTIYF. The chain recombines TRBV5-1 with TRBJ1-3. The CDR3 has 16 amino acids. The germline CDR1 and CDR2 sequences are SGHRS and YFSETQ.

V is TRBV20-1 and J is TRBJ2-1; the D call from TCRdb, TRBD1, cannot be confirmed without DNA. The length of the CDR3 is 14 residues. Looked up from germline, CDR1 is DFQATT and CDR2 is SNEGSKA (reference sequence). This CDR3 is CSASGTNRYNEQFF.

This chain connects TRBV5-1 to TRBJ2-1; the TCRdb D gene call, TRBD1, has no DNA to confirm it. CDR3 length equals 16 residues. Germline lookup yields CDR1 SGHRS and CDR2 YFSETQ. The CDR3 protein is CASSPRGAGGDNEQFF.

This clonotype is deemed large (0.1 to 1%) by its frequency. The CDR3 sequence: CASSESTGSGNQPQHF. The rearrangement uses TRBV6-1 and TRBJ1-5; the D gene TCRdb calls, TRBD1, cannot be checked with no DNA. CDR1 is MNHNS and CDR2 is SASEGT in the germline V gene. The CDR3 length is 16 residues.

The chain has TRBV6-2 or TRBV6-3 and TRBJ2-7; TCRdb's D gene call, TRBD2, goes unchecked for lack of DNA. This CDR3 region has 13 residues. The germline CDR1 and CDR2 sequences are MNHEY and SVGEGT. CDR3 residues: CASSYGGSYEQYF.

V gene TRBV5-1 combines with J gene TRBJ2-2; TCRdb returns TRBD1, unconfirmable since there is no DNA. The CDR3 extends over 14 amino acids. Germline CDR1 is SGHRS and CDR2 is YFSETQ. This CDR3 is CASSAQGDTGELFF.

The J gene is TRBJ2-1, the V gene TRBV24-1; TCRdb proposes TRBD1, but this gene call is untestable without DNA. The CDR3 consists of 13 residues. Germline-derived CDR1 and CDR2 are KGHDR and SFDVKD. The CDR3 protein is CATSAGQFNEQFF.